Listed below are T cell receptor beta chains from one sample, sequenced in a study of Ad26.COV2.S vaccination and SARS-CoV-2 variants. Assay used: immunoSEQ multiplex PCR; TCRdb lists only in-frame clones, some missing. The data show roughly 270,000 clones, with 70% to 90% seen just once and over 2.5% held by the top ten. The specimen comprised peripheral blood, sampled in a trial of Ad26.COV2.S vaccine versus placebo. Receptors originate from a person between 18 and 65 years old who received the Ad26.COV2.S COVID-19 vaccine or a placebo. CDR3s include the opening cysteine and the closing phenylalanine or tryptophan. A D gene is named only where the DNA matches it firmly. Clone size is shown for a subset of rows, as once, few, many or a class of expanded clone.

abundance,v_gene,j_gene,d_gene,len,CDR3nt,CDR3aa
NA,TRBV5-1,TRBJ2-4,NA,14,TGCGCCAGCAGCTTGGGGTTAGCCAAAAACATTCAGTACTTC,CASSLGLAKNIQYF
NA,TRBV18,TRBJ2-1,NA,15,TGTGCCAGCTCACCAGGGCTGGGGGCGCGGGATGAGCAGTTCTTC,CASSPGLGARDEQFF
NA,TRBV5-4,TRBJ1-2,TRBD1,14,TGTGCCAGCAGCTCAGAAACAGGGGTGGTAGGCTACACCTTC,CASSSETGVVGYTF
NA,TRBV19,TRBJ1-5,NA,16,TGTGCCAGTAGTATTCAGGGGTCCATGAGCAATCAGCCCCAGCATTTT,CASSIQGSMSNQPQHF
NA,TRBV25-1,TRBJ1-1,NA,15,TGTGCCAGCAGTGAATTCGAGGGATTCAACACTGAAGCTTTCTTT,CASSEFEGFNTEAFF
NA,TRBV10-3,TRBJ2-7,NA,13,TGTGCCATCAGTGAGTACAGTTTAGCCGAGCAGTACTTC,CAISEYSLAEQYF
NA,TRBV4-1,TRBJ1-1,TRBD1,11,TGCGCCAGCAGCCTGGGACAGAACGCTTTCTTT,CASSLGQNAFF
NA,TRBV7-2,TRBJ2-7,TRBD1,14,TGTGCCAGCAGCTCCGACAGGGTAGGTGACGAGCAGTACTTC,CASSSDRVGDEQYF
few,TRBV4-2,TRBJ2-5,NA,14,TGTGCCAGCAGCCAGGGACTTGAACAAGAGACCCAGTACTTC,CASSQGLEQETQYF
NA,TRBV18,TRBJ2-7,NA,14,TGTGCCAGCTCACCACCGGCCGGAACCTACGAGCAGTACTTC,CASSPPAGTYEQYF
NA,TRBV27,TRBJ1-2,NA,16,TGTGCCAGCAGTTCCATCATGTCCAGGACCGGCTATGGCTACACCTTC,CASSSIMSRTGYGYTF
NA,TRBV2,TRBJ1-5,NA,15,TGTGCCAGCAGTGCGGGAGGATATAGCAATCAGCCCCAGCATTTT,CASSAGGYSNQPQHF
NA,TRBV6-6,TRBJ1-6,NA,11,TGTGCCAGCACCTCTCTCGGTCCCCTCCACTTT,CASTSLGPLHF
NA,TRBV12-3/TRBV12-4,TRBJ2-1,TRBD2,12,TGTGCCAGCGCCCGGACTAGCAATGAGCAGTTCTTC,CASARTSNEQFF
NA,TRBV7-9,TRBJ2-1,NA,12,TGTGCCAGCAGCTTAAGTCGTGGAGGGCAGTTCTTC,CASSLSRGGQFF
NA,TRBV7-2,TRBJ2-7,NA,14,TGTGCCAGCAGCCCGAGAGGGGGGGGCCGCGAGCAGTACTTC,CASSPRGGGREQYF
NA,TRBV18,TRBJ1-3,TRBD1,15,TGTGCCAGCTCATCCGGACAGGCGGCCGGAAACACCATATATTTT,CASSSGQAAGNTIYF
NA,TRBV5-8,TRBJ2-5,TRBD1,13,TGTGCCAGCAGCTGGGACAGGGTGGAGACCCAGTACTTC,CASSWDRVETQYF
NA,TRBV25-1,TRBJ1-3,NA,10,TGTGCCAGCAGAGGAGGGACCTGTGAATTT,CASRGGTCEF
NA,TRBV28,TRBJ2-4,TRBD1,14,TGTGCCAGCCGGGACAGGGAGACCAAAAACATTCAGTACTTC,CASRDRETKNIQYF
few,TRBV3-1/TRBV3-2,TRBJ1-1,NA,13,TGTGCCAGCAGCCTCACAGGAAACACTGAAGCTTTCTTT,CASSLTGNTEAFF
NA,TRBV3-1/TRBV3-2,TRBJ1-1,NA,13,TGTGCCAGCAGCCCGACAGGGAACACTGAAGCTTTCTTT,CASSPTGNTEAFF
once,TRBV6-5,TRBJ2-5,NA,13,TGTGCCAGCAGTATTCGAGGCCGGGAGACCCAGTACTTC,CASSIRGRETQYF
NA,TRBV27,TRBJ2-1,TRBD2,14,TGTGCCAGCAGCCCAAGGACTAGCGGAGATGAGCAGTTCTTC,CASSPRTSGDEQFF
NA,TRBV7-6,TRBJ2-7,NA,13,TGTGCCAGCAGCTCCCCCCTAGTCTCCGAGCAGTACTTC,CASSSPLVSEQYF
NA,TRBV19,TRBJ2-7,NA,15,TGTGCCAGTAGTAGATTCCGGGACACAAACTACGAGCAGTACTTC,CASSRFRDTNYEQYF
NA,TRBV7-6,TRBJ2-7,NA,12,TGTGCCAGCAGCAAACAGGGACACGAGCAGTACTTC,CASSKQGHEQYF
NA,TRBV7-2,TRBJ2-3,NA,12,TGTGCCAGCCGCGGATCTGGGGATACGCAGTATTTT,CASRGSGDTQYF
NA,TRBV6-6,TRBJ1-5,NA,12,TGTGCCAGCAGTTACGAGGGAGGGCCCCAGCATTTT,CASSYEGGPQHF
NA,TRBV2,TRBJ2-1,NA,12,TGTGCCAGCAGACTCGAGGGGGAAGAGCAGTTCTTC,CASRLEGEEQFF
NA,TRBV27,TRBJ1-4,NA,14,TGTGCCAGCAGTGGAAGGGGGTCTAATGAAAAACTGTTTTTT,CASSGRGSNEKLFF
NA,TRBV25-1,TRBJ1-4,NA,18,TGTGCCAGCAGTGAATGGGCCAGGGGAGACGCAACTAATGAAAAACTGTTTTTT,CASSEWARGDATNEKLFF
once,TRBV4-1,TRBJ1-1,NA,17,TGCGCCAGCAGCCAGTGGGGGATGGGTAGCGGGAACACTGAAGCTTTCTTT,CASSQWGMGSGNTEAFF
few,TRBV27,TRBJ2-3,NA,17,TGTGCCAGCAGTCGCGGGGGTTCGGGGGCTTTTACAGATACGCAGTATTTT,CASSRGGSGAFTDTQYF
few,TRBV4-1,TRBJ1-1,NA,15,TGCGCCAGCAGCCCCGACAGGTGGAGAAACGCTGAAGCTTTCTTT,CASSPDRWRNAEAFF
NA,TRBV27,TRBJ2-1,TRBD2,15,TGTGCCAGCAGTTTGCGACTAGCGGGAGGGGGGGAGCAGTTCTTC,CASSLRLAGGGEQFF
NA,TRBV5-1,TRBJ1-2,TRBD1,17,TGCGCCAGCAGCTTGACCGGGACAGGGTTGGGAAGCTATGGCTACACCTTC,CASSLTGTGLGSYGYTF
NA,TRBV30,TRBJ2-5,TRBD2,14,TGTGCCTGGAGAAGGGCTAGCGGTCAAGAGACCCAGTACTTC,CAWRRASGQETQYF
few,TRBV27,TRBJ2-1,TRBD1,17,TGTGCCAGCAGTTTCGGCCGGGGACAGGGATTTATCAATGAGCAGTTCTTC,CASSFGRGQGFINEQFF
NA,TRBV5-5,TRBJ1-4,TRBD1,16,TGTGCCAGCAGCACAGCCCCCGACAGGGGTGGCGAAAAACTGTTTTTT,CASSTAPDRGGEKLFF